The TCR beta chain under discussion was sequenced for a study of beta chain features in type 1 diabetes (dated by TCRdb to 2016 to 2019). Context from the whole study: Mean age, gender distribution, total cell number and subset yield were not different between patients and healthy donors. A total of roughly 98,000,000 sorted cells were examined across all samples, and a strong correlation was observed between cell number per subset and RNA yield. In the study, recently diagnosed type 1 diabetes patients and matched healthy donors were compared on the TCRB repertoires of their sorted circulating CD4+ T cell subsets. Whereas all 30 or so donors provided naive and central memory subsets, regulatory and stem cell-like memory subsets were isolated from just 8 patients and about 8 healthy donors.

For this clone: Its cognate antigen has yet to be identified. Base qualities are not provided; no much larger clone lies one nucleotide away.

The entire amount of isolated RNA was reverse transcribed using the High Capacity cDNA Reverse Transcription Kit, so the sequenced TCRB transcripts were expressed ones. Deep immunoSEQ sequencing was performed on naive, central memory and regulatory T cell samples, with an average of roughly 4 million total reads per sample. Sorted cells were lysed in RLT buffer and RNA was extracted with DNase-treated RNeasy Micro or Mini kits, depending on cell number. Each cell subset was processed on its own to prevent cross-contamination, while patient and healthy donor samples were processed together. TCRB sequences were amplified from cDNA with the immunoSEQ multiplex PCR, producing 87-bp fragments spanning the CDR3 region. The amplicons were sequenced using the Illumina HiSeq platform. The study's own analysis went as follows. Synthetic template baselines were used to correct PCR bias computationally, reads within Hamming distance 2 were collapsed together, and singletons that could not be merged were discarded. Reads were aligned against IMGT so that V, D and J genes, CDR3 length and insertions or deletions at six rearrangement sites could be assigned. Clonotype counts were normalized to sorted cell number within each subset before computing true diversity and Gini coefficients with the tcR R package. The overlap coefficient, calculated on TCRB nucleotide sequences, was used to quantify repertoire sharing. Out-of-frame TCRB sequences from naive cells were analyzed as a proxy for the pre-selection repertoire. TCRdb re-hosts the immuneACCESS table, in-frame sequences only. Its copies lack some clones; in the studies checked, an unresolved V gene accounts for under half of them, and the cause for the rest is not known. V and J calls and clone size are as listed in that table; D and trimming were resolved from the DNA. In this sample the table shows hundreds of thousands of clones, 30% of which occur a single time. The ten largest account for about 0.06% of the sample.

Broad study findings and their caveats: Because cDNA was sequenced instead of genomic DNA, highly expressing activated cells could be over-represented, though the groups showed no difference in activation or CD3 levels. Because the HLA sub-analyses included only small numbers of individuals, any influence of HLA type on TCRB rearrangement was left unresolved. Shorter templates might be favored by PCR, yet because patient and control samples were amplified and corrected together, any such skew would affect both groups equally. At VDJ recombination sites, type 1 diabetes patients had fewer insertions and more deleted nucleotides, which implies abnormalities in thymic rearrangement. Naive, central memory and regulatory TCRB repertoires appeared more similar among patients than among healthy donors. A moderate but significant shortening of TCRB CDR3 length was observed in type 1 diabetes patients in all four CD4+ subsets.

V is cut by 4 bases and J by 1 base, and the space between the germline ends is 14 bases. The CDR3 contains 15 residues, cysteine and phenylalanine counted. Left in the record is the CDR3 DNA by itself, 45 bases read in frame from the first base. CDR1 and CDR2 were assigned from the germline V gene (reference sequence) as GTSNPN and SVGIG. Each donor gave one peripheral blood draw, averaging approximately 110 mL, which was collected into heparinised tubes. A BD FACSAria II was used to sort naive, central memory, regulatory and stem cell-like memory CD4+ T cells with a panel that included CD45RO, CCR7, CD25, CD127, CD95 and CD27. A purity above 95% was achieved for all sorted populations. PBMCs were isolated right away by Lymphoprep density gradient centrifugation and were stained directly, without culture. To minimize batch effects, samples were stained and sorted in pairs, one healthy donor with one patient per experiment.

The sequence was collected from a man aged 18-30 years in good health. Rearrangement joined TRBV30 to TRBJ2-4, with an unclear D gene assignment. Input material: naive CD4+ T cells from blood. The sample's cell subset or site label, decoded: true naive CD4+ T cells. The nucleotide sequence reads as follows: TGTGCCTGGAACGACAAGGTCCTCGCCAAAAACATTCAGTACTTC. Protein translation: CAWNDKVLAKNIQYF.